These 31 T cell receptor beta chains came from one sample sequenced in a study of shared clonotypes between healthy human individuals. Measured with immunoSEQ multiplex PCR; TCRdb has only the in-frame clones, and not every one. The table includes about 1.4 million clones, 96% detected once. Material for sequencing was naive CD4+ T cells sorted from blood. Subset reported: CD45RA+ positively selected. The receptors originated from a man in his thirties or forties in good health.

The chain has TRBV5-1 and TRBJ2-2; D is undetermined. Deletions cut 2 bases from V and 6 bases from J, with 8 bases between. CDR1 is SGHRS, CDR2 YFSETQ, per germline. The CDR3 is 13 residues long. The DNA for the CDR3 is TGCGCCAGCAGCTTACCTCAGTCCGGGGAGCTGTTTTTT. Translated: CASSLPQSGELFF.

J is TRBJ2-7 and V is TRBV7-8, with D possibly matching TRBD1 (5 bases). Germline CDR1 is SGHVS and CDR2 is FQNEAQ. V lost 1 base and J 5 bases, leaving 9 bases between the germline ends. The CDR3 runs to 13 residues. CDR3 coding DNA: TGTGCCAGCAGCTTAGTAGGGGCAAACGAGCAGTACTTC. Protein product: CASSLVGANEQYF. Supplemented by reference TRBV7-8 and TRBJ2-7, the full variable domain reads GAGVSQSPRYKVAKRGQDVALRCDPISGHVSLFWYQQALGQGPEFLTYFQNEAQLDKSGLPSDRFFAERPEGSVSTLKIQRTQQEDSAVYLCASSLVGANEQYFGPGTRLTVT.

The chain employs TRBV7-3 and TRBJ2-5; 12 nucleotides agree with TRBD2. V gave up 3 bases and J gave up 5 bases; unmatched junction bases: 4. Germline V gene lookup returns CDR1 SGHTA and CDR2 FQGTGA. This CDR3 is built from 15 residues. DNA of the CDR3: TGTGCCAGCAGCTTGACTAGCGGGAGTGCCGAGACCCAGTACTTC. It codes for CASSLTSGSAETQYF.

With respect to this clone: Other DNA sequences in the same sample also yield this CDR3. The gene calls are TRBV7-9 and TRBJ2-7; D not certain. The CDR3 length is 12 residues. Trimming shortened V by 2 bases and J by 3 bases, and 5 bases separated the two germline ends. The germline V gene encodes CDR1 SEHNR and CDR2 FQNEAQ (reference sequence). CDR3 region: CASSLTLYEQYF. CDR3 DNA sequence: TGTGCCAGCAGCTTAACCCTCTACGAGCAGTACTTC.

The rearrangement joins TRBV11-2 to TRBJ2-7; D possibly corresponds to TRBD2 (6 bases). Deletions cut 0 bases from V and 2 bases from J, with 11 bases between. The CDR3 loop spans 15 amino acids. Per the germline V gene, CDR1 is SGHAT and CDR2 is FQNNGV. The CDR3 loop is CASSLEGGAPYEQYF. The CDR3 DNA is TGTGCCAGCAGCTTAGAAGGAGGGGCGCCCTACGAGCAGTACTTC.

V is TRBV7-8 and J is TRBJ1-4; a possible D gene is TRBD1 (5 bases). Germline V gene lookup returns CDR1 SGHVS and CDR2 FQNEAQ. This CDR3 has 21 residues. V lost 2 bases to trimming and J lost 4 bases, with 29 bases between them. CDR3 protein: CASSLFPGLSWTSVSNEKLFF. In DNA, the CDR3 is TGTGCCAGCAGCTTATTCCCGGGACTTTCGTGGACTTCAGTCAGTAATGAAAAACTGTTTTTT.

V and J are TRBV11-2 and TRBJ2-2; D is ambiguous. The CDR3 loop spans 15 amino acids. Germline lookup yields CDR1 SGHAT and CDR2 FQNNGV. V lost 1 base and J 7 bases, leaving 13 bases between the germline ends. CDR3 sequence reads: CASSLGPGEHGELFF. The CDR3 DNA reads TGTGCCAGCAGCTTAGGGCCCGGAGAGCACGGGGAGCTGTTTTTT.

This clone is a singleton in its sample. This chain joins TRBV9 and TRBJ2-5, with a possible D match to TRBD1 (6 bases). CDR1 and CDR2 from the germline V gene are SGDLS and YYNGEE. The CDR3 totals 15 residues. V was trimmed by 0 bases and J by 5 bases, leaving 14 bases between them. CDR3 DNA sequence: TGTGCCAGCAGCGTAGTAGGGGGTTCTGACGAGACCCAGTACTTC. It codes for CASSVVGGSDETQYF.

The chain carries TRBV6-5 and TRBJ2-1; 8 nucleotides line up with TRBD1. The germline gives CDR1 MNHEY, CDR2 SVGAGI. With V trimmed by 4 bases and J by 6 bases, 2 bases remained unmatched. This CDR3 is 13 amino acids long. CDR3 bases: TGTGCCAGCAGTTCAGGGGGCTTCAATGAGCAGTTCTTC. Amino acids: CASSSGGFNEQFF.

The chain links TRBV4-1 to TRBJ2-5, with D uncertain. V gave up 2 bases and J gave up 2 bases, with 6 bases separating them. The CDR3 sequence is 13 residues long. Looked up from germline, CDR1 is MGHRA and CDR2 is YSYEKL. CDR3 DNA: TGCGCCAGCAGCCAATGGCAGCAAGAGACCCAGTACTTC. As protein: CASSQWQQETQYF.

V is TRBV10-3 and J is TRBJ1-2; possible D gene TRBD1, 5 bases. V dropped 4 bases and J dropped 8 bases, with 14 bases sitting between them. Germline lookup yields CDR1 ENHRY and CDR2 SYGVKD. CDR3 size: 13 residues. CDR3 sequence reads: CAISVGDIRGYTF. The CDR3 DNA reads as TGTGCCATCAGTGTAGGGGATATAAGGGGCTACACCTTC.

The chain employs TRBV5-1 and TRBJ2-3, with 13 positions matching TRBD2. J was trimmed by 0 bases and V by 0 bases; bases with no gene match: 4. The CDR3 runs to 18 residues. The germline V gene has CDR1 SGHRS and CDR2 YFSETQ. This CDR3 reads CASSLGTSGSASTDTQYF. CDR3 coding DNA: TGCGCCAGCAGCTTGGGGACTAGCGGGAGTGCTAGCACAGATACGCAGTATTTT. Looking up the rest from reference TRBV5-1 and TRBJ2-3 gives the full variable domain: KAGVTQTPRYLIKTRGQQVTLSCSPISGHRSVSWYQQTPGQGLQFLFEYFSETQRNKGNFPGRFSGRQFSNSRSEMNVSTLELGDSALYLCASSLGTSGSASTDTQYFGPGTRLTVL.

The chain recombines TRBV29-1 with TRBJ2-1, with D unclear. V lost 3 bases and J 10 bases, leaving 13 bases between the germline ends. The V gene's germline CDR1 is SQVTM and CDR2 ANQGSEA. This CDR3 comprises 12 residues. The CDR3 bases are TGCAGCGTTGACGCATATAACTCGGAGCAGTTCTTC. It translates to CSVDAYNSEQFF.

J is TRBJ2-5 and V is TRBV18; D unclear. In germline, CDR1 is KGHSH, CDR2 LQKENI. The V and J ends lost 10 bases and 5 bases respectively, with 23 bases between them. CDR3 length: 15 residues. CDR3 sequence: CATSPRPGRWETQYF. CDR3 in DNA: TGTGCCACTTCACCCCGGCCAGGCCGGTGGGAGACCCAGTACTTC. The full variable domain, rest sourced from reference TRBV18 and TRBJ2-5, is NAGVMQNPRHLVRRRGQEARLRCSPMKGHSHVYWYRQLPEEGLKFMVYLQKENIIDESGMPKERFSAEFPKEGPSILRIQQVVRGDSAAYFCATSPRPGRWETQYFGPGTRLLVL.

The rearrangement links TRBV18 to TRBJ1-4, with D perhaps matching TRBD1 (6 bases). V was trimmed by 3 bases and J by 6 bases, leaving 11 bases between them. Germline CDR1 and CDR2: KGHSH and LQKENI. The CDR3 has 14 residues. The CDR3 nucleotides read TGTGCCAGCTCACCTGGACAGAGAGATGAAAAACTGTTTTTT. Amino acid sequence: CASSPGQRDEKLFF.

The J gene is TRBJ1-1, the V gene TRBV27; D is uncertain. V dropped 3 bases and J dropped 2 bases, with 10 bases sitting between them. The CDR3 sequence is 14 residues long. Germline CDR1 reads MNHEY; CDR2 reads SMNVEV (reference sequence). The CDR3 DNA is TGTGCCAGCAGTTTTTCCCTTACAAACACTGAAGCTTTCTTT. Its translation: CASSFSLTNTEAFF.

The J gene is TRBJ2-1, the V gene TRBV20-1; no definite D call. This CDR3 contains 11 residues. Per germline, CDR1 DFQATT and CDR2 SNEGSKA (reference sequence). The V end lost 3 bases, the J end lost 7 bases, and 7 bases lay between the germline ends. CDR3 residues: CSARSTNEQFF. The CDR3 DNA follows: TGCAGTGCTAGGTCCACGAATGAGCAGTTCTTC.

The chain recombines TRBV2 with TRBJ2-6; 11 nucleotides match TRBD2. V lost 5 bases and J lost 0; bases outside the gene matches: 6. CDR3 size: 18 residues. Germline V gives CDR1 SNHLY, CDR2 FYNNEI. CDR3 amino acids: CASSKGLAVLSGANVLTF. In DNA form, the CDR3 reads TGTGCCAGCAGTAAGGGACTAGCGGTCCTCTCTGGGGCCAACGTCCTGACTTTC.

V usage is TRBV6-1 and J usage is TRBJ1-5; tentative D call: TRBD1 (6 bases). CDR1 and CDR2 from the germline V gene are MNHNS and SASEGT. The CDR3 is made up of 14 amino acids. The ends were cut back, 5 bases at V and 1 base at J, with 9 bases in the middle. The CDR3 nucleotides read TGTGCCAGCAGTCAGCAGGGGAGCAATCAGCCCCAGCATTTT. The encoded protein is CASSQQGSNQPQHF.

The chain links TRBV30 to TRBJ2-2; D is tentatively TRBD1 or TRBD2 (6 bases each). V was trimmed by 6 bases and J by 7 bases, leaving 9 bases between them. Germline values: CDR1 GTSNPN, CDR2 SVGIG (reference sequence). The CDR3 contains 11 residues. CDR3 bases: TGTGCCTGTCGGGGGCGCGGGGAGCTGTTTTTT. Protein sequence: CACRGRGELFF.

As to this clone: The junction and the germline gene differ at one end; a read error may be behind it. The chain employs TRBV5-8 and TRBJ2-5, with 8 bases fitting TRBD2. This CDR3 has 14 amino acids. Germline V gene lookup returns CDR1 SGHTS and CDR2 YDEGEE. The CDR3 sequence is CASTLIAGIETQYF. The DNA for the CDR3 is TGTGCCAGCACCTTGATAGCGGGAATAGAGACCCAGTACTTC.

V gene TRBV4-1 combines with J gene TRBJ2-3; D not certain. Looked up from germline, CDR1 is MGHRA and CDR2 is YSYEKL. Trimming stripped 2 bases from V and 1 base from J, with 10 bases between. The length of the CDR3 is 15 residues. CDR3 coding DNA: TGCGCCAGCAGCCAACCGAGCGATCGCACAGATACGCAGTATTTT. It codes for CASSQPSDRTDTQYF.

The J gene is TRBJ1-4, the V gene TRBV6-6; D is uncertain. The germline CDR1 and CDR2 sequences are MNHNY and SVGAGI (reference sequence). With 7 bases removed from V and 8 bases from J, the gap between germline ends came to 8 bases. This CDR3 is built from 11 residues. CDR3 in amino acids: CASTNGEKLFF. CDR3 nucleotide sequence: TGTGCCAGCACCAATGGCGAAAAACTGTTTTTT.

Regarding this clone: This specimen includes other DNA sequences encoding the same CDR3. This rearrangement joins TRBV5-4 to TRBJ2-3; D may be TRBD1 or TRBD2 (5 bases each). Germline V gene sequence: CDR1 SGHNT, CDR2 YYREEE (reference sequence). Trimming took 5 bases from V and 2 from J, leaving 12 bases between them. The length of the CDR3 is 14 residues. The CDR3 protein is CASSHRGPTDTQYF. DNA of the CDR3: TGTGCCAGCAGTCATAGGGGACCCACAGATACGCAGTATTTT.

The rearrangement uses TRBV9 and TRBJ2-5, with 7 nucleotides matching TRBD2. The V gene end was trimmed by 0 bases and the J gene end by 6 bases; junction bases not matched to a gene: 11. Germline V CDR1 and CDR2: SGDLS, YYNGEE. This CDR3 is built from 16 residues. This CDR3 reads CASSVAGPSGLKTQYF. DNA for the CDR3: TGTGCCAGCAGCGTAGCAGGGCCTAGCGGACTGAAGACCCAGTACTTC.

The gene calls are TRBV10-3 and TRBJ1-4; no definite D call. Deletions cut 3 bases from V and 0 bases from J, with 11 bases between. Germline CDR1 is ENHRY and CDR2 is SYGVKD. The CDR3 has 16 residues. The CDR3: CAISENRLTTNEKLFF. As DNA, the CDR3 is TGTGCCATCAGTGAAAACAGACTTACAACTAATGAAAAACTGTTTTTT.

V is TRBV18 and J is TRBJ2-3; 8 positions agree with TRBD1. The CDR3 is 19 amino acids. J was trimmed by 3 bases and V by 2 bases; bases with no gene match: 16. Looked up from germline, CDR1 is KGHSH and CDR2 is LQKENI. The CDR3 loop reads CASSPSRDRGLEATDTQYF. In DNA form, the CDR3 reads TGTGCCAGCTCACCATCCCGAGACAGGGGTTTAGAAGCGACAGATACGCAGTATTTT.

The J gene is TRBJ2-6, the V gene TRBV7-8; perhaps TRBD1 as D (5 bases). This CDR3 is built from 16 residues. V lost 0 bases to trimming and J lost 0 bases, with 6 bases between them. Per the germline V gene, CDR1 is SGHVS and CDR2 is FQNEAQ. The CDR3: CASSLADSSGANVLTF. The CDR3 coding sequence is TGTGCCAGCAGCTTAGCAGACAGCTCTGGGGCCAACGTCCTGACTTTC. Based on the CDR3 plus reference TRBV7-8 and TRBJ2-6, the full variable domain is GAGVSQSPRYKVAKRGQDVALRCDPISGHVSLFWYQQALGQGPEFLTYFQNEAQLDKSGLPSDRFFAERPEGSVSTLKIQRTQQEDSAVYLCASSLADSSGANVLTFGAGSRLTVL.

The chain carries TRBV29-1 and TRBJ2-2; D is unresolved. CDR1 and CDR2 from the germline V gene are SQVTM and ANQGSEA. CDR3 length equals 14 residues. The germline V and J ends were trimmed by 6 bases and 0 bases, with 11 bases remaining between them. For the CDR3, the DNA is TGCAGCGTCTCAAGCAGATCGAACACCGGGGAGCTGTTTTTT. Its translation is CSVSSRSNTGELFF.

As for this clone: This same CDR3 is encoded by further DNA sequences in the sample. This chain uses TRBV14 with TRBJ1-1, with 7 bases that match TRBD1. The CDR3 loop spans 15 amino acids. Germline V gene data show CDR1 as SGHDN and CDR2 as FVKESK. V was pared by 5 bases and J by 0 bases, with 6 bases of the junction left unmatched. DNA for the CDR3: TGTGCCAGCAGCTTACGGACAGGATTGAACACTGAAGCTTTCTTT. Protein: CASSLRTGLNTEAFF.

V gene TRBV28 combines with J gene TRBJ1-5; D may be TRBD1 (5 bases). The CDR3 runs 13 residues. Germline V gene data show CDR1 as MDHEN and CDR2 as SYDVKM. V was pared by 8 bases and J by 1 base, with 9 bases between. The CDR3 nucleotides are TGTGCCAGCCAGTGGGACAGCAATCAGCCCCAGCATTTT. Protein sequence: CASQWDSNQPQHF.